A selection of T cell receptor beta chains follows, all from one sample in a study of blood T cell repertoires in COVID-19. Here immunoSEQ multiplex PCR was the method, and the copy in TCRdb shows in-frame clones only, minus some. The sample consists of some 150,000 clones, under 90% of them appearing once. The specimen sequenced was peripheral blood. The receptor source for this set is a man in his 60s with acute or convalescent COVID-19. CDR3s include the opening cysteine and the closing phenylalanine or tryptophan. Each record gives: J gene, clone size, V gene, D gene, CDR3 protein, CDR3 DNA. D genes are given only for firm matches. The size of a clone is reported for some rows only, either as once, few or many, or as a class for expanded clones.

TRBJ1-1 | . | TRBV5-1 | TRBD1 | CASSLRGTVEAFF | TGCGCCAGCAGCTTGAGGGGGACAGTTGAAGCTTTCTTT
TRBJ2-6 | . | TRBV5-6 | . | CASSFQGSGANVLTF | TGTGCCAGCAGCTTTCAGGGGTCCGGGGCCAACGTCCTGACTTTC
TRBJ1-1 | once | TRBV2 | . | CASSEVQGWGGEAFF | TGTGCCAGCAGTGAAGTGCAGGGGTGGGGAGGGGAAGCTTTCTTT
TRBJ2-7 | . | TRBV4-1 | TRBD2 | CASSQRAGIYEQYF | TGCGCCAGCAGCCAACGAGCGGGGATCTACGAGCAGTACTTC
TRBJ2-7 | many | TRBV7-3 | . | CASSLNLGGEQYF | TGTGCCAGCAGCTTAAATCTGGGCGGGGAGCAGTACTTC
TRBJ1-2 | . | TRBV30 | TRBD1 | CAWTAGTGKGYTF | TGTGCCTGGACCGCCGGGACAGGGAAAGGCTACACCTTC
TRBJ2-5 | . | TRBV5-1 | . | CASSVLTEETQYF | TGCGCCAGCAGCGTTCTGACAGAAGAGACCCAGTACTTC
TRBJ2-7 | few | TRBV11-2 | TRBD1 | CASTAVVGQGYEQYF | TGTGCCAGCACCGCTGTTGTTGGACAGGGCTACGAGCAGTACTTC
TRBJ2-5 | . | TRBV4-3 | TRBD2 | CASSLGTGGQETQYF | TGCGCCAGCAGCCTTGGGACGGGGGGTCAAGAGACCCAGTACTTC
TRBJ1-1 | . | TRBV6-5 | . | CASSSRPPNTEAFF | TGTGCCAGCAGTTCTCGTCCTCCGAACACTGAAGCTTTCTTT
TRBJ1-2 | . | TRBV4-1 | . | CASREASYGYTF | TGCGCCAGCAGGGAGGCGTCCTATGGCTACACCTTC
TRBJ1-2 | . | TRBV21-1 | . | CASSSGTGDFGYTF | TGTGCCAGCAGCAGTGGGACAGGGGATTTTGGCTACACCTTC
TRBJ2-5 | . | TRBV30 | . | CAWSEGRNQETQYF | TGTGCCTGGAGTGAAGGCAGGAACCAAGAGACCCAGTACTTC
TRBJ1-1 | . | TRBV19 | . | CASSPPDTTEAFF | TGTGCCAGTAGTCCCCCGGACACCACTGAAGCTTTCTTT
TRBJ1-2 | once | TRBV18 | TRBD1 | CASSPTGIVGGYTF | TGTGCCAGCTCACCGACAGGGATTGTAGGGGGCTACACCTTC
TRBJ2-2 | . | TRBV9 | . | CASSDRANTGELFF | TGTGCCAGCAGCGACCGAGCGAACACCGGGGAGCTGTTTTTT
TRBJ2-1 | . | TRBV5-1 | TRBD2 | CASSDPSGGNEQFF | TGCGCCAGCAGCGATCCTAGCGGAGGGAATGAGCAGTTCTTC
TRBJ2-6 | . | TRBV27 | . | CASSSGQSGANVLTF | TGTGCCAGCAGTTCCGGACAGTCTGGGGCCAACGTCCTGACTTTC
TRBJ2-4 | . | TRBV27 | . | CASSLSVSPLAKNIQYF | TGTGCCAGCAGTTTATCCGTTAGTCCCCTGGCCAAAAACATTCAGTACTTC
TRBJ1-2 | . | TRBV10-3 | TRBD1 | CAISKTGGYGYTF | TGTGCCATCAGTAAAACAGGGGGCTATGGCTACACCTTC
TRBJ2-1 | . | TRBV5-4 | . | CASSPYGDEQFF | TGTGCCAGCAGTCCCTACGGGGATGAGCAGTTCTTC
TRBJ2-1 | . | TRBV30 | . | CAWSVRVQTDPQFF | TGTGCCTGGAGTGTACGGGTTCAAACCGACCCGCAGTTCTTC
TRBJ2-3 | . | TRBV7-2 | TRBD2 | CASSSIWSGSSPDTQYF | TGTGCCAGCAGCTCCATCTGGAGCGGGAGTTCCCCAGATACGCAGTATTTT
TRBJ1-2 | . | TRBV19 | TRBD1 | CASSSRQGVNYGYTF | TGTGCCAGTAGTTCCCGACAGGGGGTCAACTATGGCTACACCTTC
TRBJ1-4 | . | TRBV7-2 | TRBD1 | CASSASMGQGYEKLFF | TGTGCCAGCAGCGCCTCAATGGGACAGGGTTATGAAAAACTGTTTTTT
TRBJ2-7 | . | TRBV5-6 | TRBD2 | CASSLFRGGKPYEQYF | TGTGCCAGCAGCTTGTTTCGCGGGGGAAAACCCTACGAGCAGTACTTC
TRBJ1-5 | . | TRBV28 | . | CASSQLGGYSNQPQHF | TGTGCCAGCAGCCAACTGGGAGGTTATAGCAATCAGCCCCAGCATTTT
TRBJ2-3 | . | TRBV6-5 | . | CASSYGGGGTDTQYF | TGTGCCAGCAGTTACGGGGGCGGAGGCACAGATACGCAGTATTTT
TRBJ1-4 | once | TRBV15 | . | CATSGDIREKLFF | TGTGCCACCAGCGGGGACATTCGCGAAAAACTGTTTTTT
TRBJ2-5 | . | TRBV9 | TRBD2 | CASSTQRGGGETQYF | TGTGCCAGCAGCACCCAGCGGGGGGGTGGAGAGACCCAGTACTTC
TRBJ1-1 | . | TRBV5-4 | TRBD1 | CASSQQTGGGTEAFF | TGTGCCAGCAGCCAACAGACAGGGGGGGGCACTGAAGCTTTCTTT